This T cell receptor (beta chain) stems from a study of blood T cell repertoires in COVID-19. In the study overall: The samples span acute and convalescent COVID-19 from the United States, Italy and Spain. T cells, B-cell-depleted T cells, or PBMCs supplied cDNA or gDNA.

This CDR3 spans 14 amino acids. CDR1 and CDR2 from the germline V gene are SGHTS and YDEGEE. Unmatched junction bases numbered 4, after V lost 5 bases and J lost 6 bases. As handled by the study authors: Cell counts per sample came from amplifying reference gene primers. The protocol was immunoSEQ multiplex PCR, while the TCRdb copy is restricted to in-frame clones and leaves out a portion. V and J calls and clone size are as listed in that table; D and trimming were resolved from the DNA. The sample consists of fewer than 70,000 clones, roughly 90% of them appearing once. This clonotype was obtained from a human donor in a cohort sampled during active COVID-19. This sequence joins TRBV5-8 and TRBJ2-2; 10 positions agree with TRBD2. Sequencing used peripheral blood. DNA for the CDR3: TGTGCCAGCAGAAATGGACTAGCGGCCGGGGAGCTGTTTTTT. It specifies CASRNGLAAGELFF.